Listed below are T cell receptor beta chains from one sample, sequenced in a study of T cells in Graves' hyperthyroidism and ophthalmopathy. One entry per CDR3 protein, called by TCRdb with MiXCR from the multiplex PCR reads. The sample lists fewer than 750,000 distinct CDR3 sequences; approximately 14% were seen once. Sequenced sample: blood. These TCRs come from a woman between 40 and 55 years old with Graves' ophthalmopathy. CDR3s include the opening cysteine and the closing phenylalanine or tryptophan. Fields, in order: clone size, D gene, V gene, J gene, CDR3 length, CDR3 protein, CDR3 DNA. A D gene is named only where the DNA matches it firmly. Size values are once, few and many counts, or a class for expanded clones, and some rows have none.

abundance: .; d_gene: TRBD2; v_gene: TRBV6-1; j_gene: TRBJ2-4; len: 17; CDR3aa: CAGGGRVGYRAKNIQYF; CDR3nt: TGTGCCGGGGGGGGGAGGGTAGGATATCGAGCCAAAAACATTCAGTACTTC
abundance: few; d_gene: .; v_gene: TRBV5-1; j_gene: TRBJ1-5; len: 15; CDR3aa: CASSLGGAGNQPQHF; CDR3nt: TGCGCCAGCAGCTTGGGGGGCGCGGGCAATCAGCCCCAGCATTTT
abundance: .; d_gene: TRBD1; v_gene: TRBV6-5; j_gene: TRBJ2-7; len: 17; CDR3aa: CASSYSASGTGAYEQYF; CDR3nt: TGTGCCAGCAGTTACTCTGCATCCGGGACAGGGGCCTACGAGCAGTACTTC
abundance: many; d_gene: TRBD2; v_gene: TRBV20-1; j_gene: TRBJ2-5; len: 15; CDR3aa: CSAWPSGAFGETQYF; CDR3nt: TGCAGTGCCTGGCCGAGCGGGGCGTTTGGGGAGACCCAGTACTTC
abundance: many; d_gene: .; v_gene: TRBV9; j_gene: TRBJ1-2; len: 13; CDR3aa: CASSVTGNYGYTF; CDR3nt: TGTGCCAGCAGCGTAACCGGGAACTATGGCTACACCTTC
abundance: many; d_gene: .; v_gene: TRBV5-6; j_gene: TRBJ2-4; len: 13; CDR3aa: CASSLADLGIQYF; CDR3nt: TGTGCCAGCAGCTTGGCCGATTTAGGGATTCAGTACTTC
abundance: many; d_gene: .; v_gene: TRBV12-3/TRBV12-4; j_gene: TRBJ1-5; len: 13; CDR3aa: CASSLTVQWPQHF; CDR3nt: TGTGCCAGCAGTTTGACAGTACAATGGCCCCAGCATTTT
abundance: many; d_gene: .; v_gene: TRBV28; j_gene: TRBJ2-7; len: 15; CDR3aa: CASIPLRGDSYEQYF; CDR3nt: TGTGCCAGCATCCCCCTTCGGGGTGACTCCTACGAGCAGTACTTC
abundance: few; d_gene: .; v_gene: TRBV6-2/TRBV6-3; j_gene: TRBJ2-7; len: 12; CDR3aa: CASAWNSYEQYF; CDR3nt: TGTGCCAGCGCTTGGAACTCCTACGAGCAGTACTTC
abundance: many; d_gene: TRBD1; v_gene: TRBV6-2/TRBV6-3; j_gene: TRBJ2-7; len: 15; CDR3aa: CASSPDRASSYEQYF; CDR3nt: TGTGCCAGCAGCCCCGACAGGGCCAGCTCCTACGAGCAGTACTTC
abundance: .; d_gene: .; v_gene: TRBV28; j_gene: TRBJ1-2; len: 17; CDR3aa: CASSIPARQVSSYGYTF; CDR3nt: TGTGCCAGCAGTATACCTGCCCGACAGGTCTCATCGTATGGCTACACCTTC
abundance: .; d_gene: TRBD2; v_gene: TRBV29-1; j_gene: TRBJ2-7; len: 13; CDR3aa: CSVLSGRDYEQYF; CDR3nt: TGCAGCGTCCTTAGCGGGAGGGACTACGAGCAGTACTTC
abundance: .; d_gene: TRBD1; v_gene: TRBV29-1; j_gene: TRBJ2-2; len: 14; CDR3aa: CSVGGGQPTGELFF; CDR3nt: TGCAGCGTAGGGGGCGGCCAACCCACCGGGGAGCTGTTTTTT
abundance: many; d_gene: TRBD1; v_gene: TRBV15; j_gene: TRBJ1-2; len: 16; CDR3aa: CATGSVGRGHNYGYTF; CDR3nt: TGTGCCACCGGGTCCGTGGGCAGGGGGCATAACTATGGCTACACCTTC
abundance: few; d_gene: TRBD2; v_gene: TRBV11-2; j_gene: TRBJ2-5; len: 19; CDR3aa: CASSLLGTSGSGVRETQYF; CDR3nt: TGTGCCAGCAGCCTCCTCGGGACTAGCGGGTCGGGGGTCCGAGAGACCCAGTACTTC
abundance: many; d_gene: TRBD2; v_gene: TRBV20-1; j_gene: TRBJ2-5; len: 15; CDR3aa: CSARLAGGPTETQYF; CDR3nt: TGCAGTGCTAGGCTAGCGGGAGGGCCTACGGAGACCCAGTACTTC
abundance: .; d_gene: .; v_gene: TRBV12-3/TRBV12-4; j_gene: TRBJ2-5; len: 13; CDR3aa: CASRQRVQETQYF; CDR3nt: TGTGCCAGCCGCCAGCGGGTACAAGAGACCCAGTACTTC
abundance: .; d_gene: .; v_gene: TRBV24-1; j_gene: TRBJ2-6; len: 15; CDR3aa: CATSDPLLGANVLTF; CDR3nt: TGTGCCACCAGTGACCCTCTCCTAGGGGCCAACGTCCTGACTTTC
abundance: few; d_gene: TRBD1; v_gene: TRBV10-1; j_gene: TRBJ2-3; len: 12; CDR3aa: CASSDRGDTQYF; CDR3nt: TGCGCCAGCAGCGACAGGGGAGATACGCAGTATTTT
abundance: .; d_gene: TRBD1; v_gene: TRBV19; j_gene: TRBJ1-5; len: 16; CDR3aa: CASSGYRGLGNQPQHF; CDR3nt: TGTGCCAGTAGTGGTTACAGGGGGCTGGGCAATCAGCCCCAGCATTTT
abundance: .; d_gene: .; v_gene: TRBV7-3; j_gene: TRBJ2-7; len: 15; CDR3aa: CASSLTGRRGDEQYF; CDR3nt: TGTGCCAGCAGCTTAACGGGACGTCGGGGAGACGAGCAGTACTTC
abundance: .; d_gene: .; v_gene: TRBV24-1; j_gene: TRBJ1-5; len: 16; CDR3aa: CATSDLQSSGNQPQHF; CDR3nt: TGTGCCACCAGTGATTTGCAGAGTTCGGGCAATCAGCCCCAGCATTTT
abundance: few; d_gene: .; v_gene: TRBV29-1; j_gene: TRBJ1-1; len: 13; CDR3aa: CSMAEGRGTEAFF; CDR3nt: TGCAGCATGGCTGAGGGTCGGGGCACTGAAGCTTTCTTT
abundance: many; d_gene: .; v_gene: TRBV6-1; j_gene: TRBJ2-7; len: 12; CDR3aa: CASSEAASEQYF; CDR3nt: TGTGCCAGCAGTGAAGCGGCCTCCGAGCAGTACTTC